This section outlines one T cell receptor beta chain sequence together with its context. Its antigen remains unknown. This record comes from a study of shared clonotypes between healthy human individuals. Positive CCR7 selection of CD45RO-negative cells yielded the naive CD8 cells, and terminally differentiated effector memory CD45RA+ cells were excluded. Germline V gene data show CDR1 as SNHLY and CDR2 as FYNNEI. The CDR3 has 13 residues. V lost 0 bases and J 6 bases, leaving 9 bases between the germline ends. Overall study results and limits: Tissues were not sampled, only blood, and their repertoires likely differ. Non-shared clonotypes had lower generation probabilities than those shared by all four donors.

Authors' data handling: ImmunoSEQ junction-only sequences lacked quality scores, so their filtering differed. Method: immunoSEQ multiplex PCR; TCRdb's copy keeps in-frame clones and lacks some. V and J calls and clone size come straight from that table; D and trimming were deduced from the DNA. The data contain about 2,100,000 clones, around 93% of them seen just once; the ten biggest clones take up more than 1.5%. The chain combines TRBV2 with TRBJ2-7, with a tentative D call TRBD2 (5 bases). What was sequenced was naive CD8+ T cells from PBMCs. This clonotype was sampled from a man aged 18-30 years in good health. Some clones in this sample may be carry-over from other donors' samples. The CDR3 region has the DNA TGTGCCAGCAGTGAAGCGCTTCGGGGCGAGCAGTACTTC. This sequence encodes CASSEALRGEQYF.